A single sample gave rise to the 29 T cell receptor beta chains below, sequenced in a study of control samples from healthy donors and cancer patients. Assay: immunoSEQ multiplex PCR; the TCRdb copy retains only in-frame clones and omits some. The data show about 120,000 clones, 80% to 90% seen once. Sample: blood. The receptors shown here come from a man under 40 in good health.

In regard to this clone: At one of its ends the junction is not consistent with the germline gene, which may arise from a read error. The CDR3 DNA reads as TGTGCCTGCAGCCTTACAGGGGCCCACAATGAAAAACTGTTTTTT. Translation gives CACSLTGAHNEKLFF. This chain links TRBV3-1 (or the pseudogene TRBV3-2) with TRBJ1-4; 7 bases are shared with TRBD1. CDR1 LGHDT and CDR2 YNNKEL come from the germline V gene (reference sequence). CDR3 length: 15 amino acids.

DNA for the CDR3: TGCGCCAGCAGCTTGAACCCTCTCTACCGACACTCAGGGTGGGACTATGGCTACACCTTC. Translating it yields CASSLNPLYRHSGWDYGYTF. The chain is built from TRBV5-1 and TRBJ1-2, with TRBD1 as a possible D gene (5 bases). Trimming pared 1 base from V and 3 bases from J, leaving 28 bases between. Germline V lookup: CDR1 SGHRS, CDR2 YFSETQ. This CDR3 has 20 residues.

This chain links TRBV30 with TRBJ2-2; no clear D gene. The length of the CDR3 is 12 residues. CDR1 is GTSNPN and CDR2 is SVGIG in the germline V gene (reference sequence). The V end lost 0 bases, the J end lost 10 bases, and 9 bases lay between the germline ends. Here the CDR3 DNA reads TGTGCCTGGAGTGTAAACGAGATGGAGCTGTTTTTT. It yields the protein CAWSVNEMELFF.

CDR3 loop: CAISTGFPNQPQHF. In DNA, the CDR3 is TGTGCCATCAGTACAGGGTTCCCCAATCAGCCCCAGCATTTT. The genes are TRBV10-3 and TRBJ1-5; D perhaps matches TRBD1 (6 bases). There are 14 residues in the CDR3. CDR1 is ENHRY and CDR2 is SYGVKD in the germline V gene. The ends were cut back, 5 bases at V and 3 bases at J, with 11 bases in the middle.

The rearrangement joins TRBV5-1 to TRBJ2-3; D remains ambiguous. The V gene's germline CDR1 is SGHRS and CDR2 YFSETQ. CDR3 length: 14 residues. Trimming left V 4 bases short and J 0 bases short, with 9 bases between. CDR3 loop: CASSPEVSTDTQYF. The CDR3 bases are TGCGCCAGCAGCCCTGAGGTGAGCACAGATACGCAGTATTTT. Drawing the rest from reference TRBV5-1 and TRBJ2-3, the complete variable domain is KAGVTQTPRYLIKTRGQQVTLSCSPISGHRSVSWYQQTPGQGLQFLFEYFSETQRNKGNFPGRFSGRQFSNSRSEMNVSTLELGDSALYLCASSPEVSTDTQYFGPGTRLTVL.

This clone was counted a single time. The chain has TRBV5-1 and TRBJ2-1, with D tentatively TRBD2 (6 bases). The CDR3 is made up of 16 amino acids. CDR1 and CDR2 from the germline V gene are SGHRS and YFSETQ. V was clipped by 1 base and J by 0 bases, with 11 bases between them. CDR3 residues: CASSLLAASSYNEQFF. CDR3 bases: TGCGCCAGCAGCTTGTTAGCGGCAAGCTCCTACAATGAGCAGTTCTTC.

The chain has TRBV4-1 and TRBJ1-4; the D gene is possibly TRBD1 (6 bases). Germline assignment: CDR1 MGHRA and CDR2 YSYEKL. This CDR3 is 17 amino acids long. Deletions cut 1 base from V and 1 base from J, with 13 bases between. The CDR3 loop is CASSQAQGGGTNEKLFF. In DNA, the CDR3 is TGCGCCAGCAGCCAAGCACAGGGTGGGGGAACTAATGAAAAACTGTTTTTT.

This chain joins TRBV11-2 and TRBJ2-3, with TRBD2 matching 13 bases. Trimming cost V 6 bases and J 6 bases; bases outside gene matches: 9. The CDR3 has 16 amino acids. The germline CDR1 and CDR2 sequences are SGHAT and FQNNGV. The CDR3, as DNA: TGTGCCAGCAGTTTCGGACTAGCGGGGGAATGGGATACGCAGTATTTT. Translated, it gives CASSFGLAGEWDTQYF. Using reference TRBV11-2 and TRBJ2-3 for the parts outside the CDR3, the full variable domain is EAGVAQSPRYKIIEKRQSVAFWCNPISGHATLYWYQQILGQGPKLLIQFQNNGVVDDSQLPKDRFSAERLKGVDSTLKIQPAKLEDSAVYLCASSFGLAGEWDTQYFGPGTRLTVL.

This clone is judged medium-sized. The chain joins TRBV11-2 to TRBJ1-1; D ambiguous. Germline-derived CDR1 and CDR2 are SGHAT and FQNNGV. Trimming removed 1 base from V and 2 bases from J, with 8 bases in between. This CDR3 is 14 amino acids long. CDR3 sequence: CASSLGAGNTEAFF. CDR3 sequence (DNA): TGTGCCAGCAGCTTAGGGGCGGGTAACACTGAAGCTTTCTTT.

V is TRBV11-3 and J is TRBJ1-6; maybe TRBD1 (6 bases). Germline V lookup: CDR1 SGHNT, CDR2 YENEEA. V shed 4 bases and J shed 10 bases, with 17 bases lying between them. There are 15 residues in the CDR3. CDR3 protein: CASSYPRGLGSPLHF. DNA for the CDR3: TGTGCCAGCAGCTACCCGAGGGGGTTAGGATCACCCCTCCACTTT. The full variable domain, in which reference TRBV11-3 and TRBJ1-6 provide the parts outside the CDR3, is EAGVVQSPRYKIIEKKQPVAFWCNPISGHNTLYWYLQNLGQGPELLIRYENEEAVDDSQLPKDRFSAERLKGVDSTLKIQPAELGDSAVYLCASSYPRGLGSPLHFGNGTRLTVT.

This clone appeared a single time. This chain connects TRBV18 to TRBJ1-4; no definite D call. CDR1 KGHSH and CDR2 LQKENI come from the germline V gene. The CDR3 has 13 residues. Deletions cut 3 bases from V and 2 bases from J, with 4 bases between. The CDR3 loop is CASSPWTNEKLFF. In DNA form, the CDR3 reads TGTGCCAGCTCACCCTGGACTAATGAAAAACTGTTTTTT.

The chain carries TRBV18 and TRBJ2-1; 14 bases align to TRBD2. V gave up 1 base and J gave up 3 bases; unmatched junction bases: 5. CDR3 length: 18 residues. Germline CDR1 reads KGHSH; CDR2 reads LQKENI. The CDR3 spells CASSPRLAGGRDYNEQFF. The CDR3, as DNA: TGTGCCAGCTCACCACGACTAGCGGGGGGGCGGGACTACAATGAGCAGTTCTTC. The full variable domain, completed using reference TRBV18 and TRBJ2-1, is NAGVMQNPRHLVRRRGQEARLRCSPMKGHSHVYWYRQLPEEGLKFMVYLQKENIIDESGMPKERFSAEFPKEGPSILRIQQVVRGDSAAYFCASSPRLAGGRDYNEQFFGPGTRLTVL.

This chain links TRBV5-1 with TRBJ1-2; D remains ambiguous. Trimming cost V 1 base and J 7 bases, with 14 bases left between them. The CDR3 contains 14 residues. In germline, CDR1 is SGHRS, CDR2 YFSETQ. CDR3 residues: CASSLFSAESGYTF. Written as DNA, the CDR3 is TGCGCCAGCAGCTTGTTCAGCGCTGAGTCTGGCTACACCTTC.

CDR3 in amino acids: CASSSTGTEAFF. The CDR3 nucleotides read TGCGCCAGCAGTTCTACAGGGACTGAAGCTTTCTTT. The chain uses TRBV5-1 and TRBJ1-1; possibly TRBD1 for D (6 bases). In germline, CDR1 is SGHRS, CDR2 YFSETQ. This CDR3 spans 12 amino acids. V lost 5 bases and J 5 bases, leaving 10 bases between the germline ends.

The table lists this clone with a count of one. J is TRBJ2-3 and V is TRBV11-3; D is perhaps TRBD1 or TRBD2 (5 bases each). Germline loops: CDR1 SGHNT, CDR2 YENEEA. Trimming removed 3 bases at V and 2 bases at J, with 15 bases between. This CDR3 is built from 16 residues. The CDR3 sequence is CASSFGASLNTDTQYF. Here the CDR3 DNA reads TGTGCCAGCAGCTTCGGGGCCTCCCTTAACACAGATACGCAGTATTTT.

The chain joins TRBV7-3 to TRBJ2-2, with 7 bases matching TRBD1. The CDR3 runs 15 residues. The V gene end was trimmed by 5 bases and the J gene end by 6 bases; junction bases not matched to a gene: 9. Per germline, CDR1 SGHTA and CDR2 FQGTGA. The CDR3 nucleotides read TGTGCCAGCAGCCCATCCCGGACAGGTCCCGGGGAGCTGTTTTTT. Residues: CASSPSRTGPGELFF.

V usage is TRBV30 and J usage is TRBJ1-6; D uncertain. Germline V CDR1 and CDR2: GTSNPN, SVGIG (reference sequence). Trimming stripped 8 bases from V and 7 bases from J, with 12 bases between. This CDR3 is built from 12 residues. The CDR3 loop is CAGRDTNSPLHF. CDR3 nucleotide sequence: TGTGCCGGCCGGGATACAAATTCACCCCTCCACTTT.

The sample holds a few counts of this clone. The chain carries TRBV7-2 and TRBJ2-1, with 11 bases fitting TRBD2. CDR3 length: 14 amino acids. Trimming cost V 6 bases and J 6 bases; bases outside gene matches: 4. CDR1 is SGHTA and CDR2 is FQGNSA in the germline V gene. The DNA for the CDR3 is TGTGCCAGCAGTGAGGGACTAGCGGTCAATGAGCAGTTCTTC. Translation: CASSEGLAVNEQFF.

The gene calls are TRBV19 and TRBJ1-2, with 7 bases fitting TRBD1. Germline lookup yields CDR1 LNHDA and CDR2 SQIVND (reference sequence). V shed 8 bases, J shed 3 bases, and the junction held 12 bases outside the gene matches. The CDR3 spans 15 residues. The CDR3 is CASGDSKMSYYGYTF. Written as DNA, the CDR3 is TGTGCCAGTGGGGACAGTAAAATGTCGTACTATGGCTACACCTTC.

V usage is TRBV10-3 and J usage is TRBJ1-5, with D possibly TRBD1 on 5 matching bases. This CDR3 comprises 17 residues. Germline values: CDR1 ENHRY, CDR2 SYGVKD. V dropped 0 bases and J dropped 0 bases, with 12 bases sitting between them. The CDR3 sequence is CAISESVGTNSNQPQHF. CDR3 DNA sequence: TGTGCCATCAGTGAGTCTGTAGGGACTAATAGCAATCAGCCCCAGCATTTT.

This clone was seen a few times. The J gene is TRBJ2-7, the V gene TRBV7-9; unclear D gene. The CDR3 has 16 amino acids. V was clipped by 3 bases and J by 0 bases, with 15 bases between them. CDR1 is SEHNR and CDR2 is FQNEAQ in the germline V gene (reference sequence). The DNA for the CDR3 is TGTGCCAGCAGCTTGTTCTCGGAGCGAAGCTCCTACGAGCAGTACTTC. It is translated as CASSLFSERSSYEQYF.

V and J are TRBV24-1 and TRBJ2-3; 8 bases align to TRBD1. CDR1 and CDR2 (germline): KGHDR, SFDVKD. This CDR3 comprises 17 residues. Unmatched junction bases numbered 6, after V lost 2 bases and J lost 0 bases. CDR3 amino acids: CATSDSDRAKSTDTQYF. The CDR3 DNA sequence: TGTGCCACCAGTGATTCGGACAGGGCCAAGAGCACAGATACGCAGTATTTT.

The chain couples TRBV5-1 to TRBJ1-3; 11 bases are a match to TRBD1. The CDR3 extends over 19 amino acids. J was trimmed by 0 bases and V by 2 bases; bases with no gene match: 10. In germline, CDR1 is SGHRS, CDR2 YFSETQ. The CDR3 DNA reads TGCGCCAGCAGCTTAGGGACAGGGGGATCGGCAAGCTCTGGAAACACCATATATTTT. It is translated as CASSLGTGGSASSGNTIYF.

This chain connects TRBV15 to TRBJ2-3; D is unclear. Germline values: CDR1 LNHNV, CDR2 YYDKDF (reference sequence). The CDR3 sequence is 15 residues long. The ends were cut back, 4 bases at V and 0 bases at J, with 11 bases in the middle. CDR3 protein: CATSIRPSSTDTQYF. CDR3 coding DNA: TGTGCCACCAGCATCCGGCCGAGTAGCACAGATACGCAGTATTTT.

The chain joins TRBV5-1 to TRBJ1-2; D gene uncertain. The CDR3 has 13 amino acids. V gave up 3 bases and J gave up 9 bases, with 15 bases separating them. Germline loops: CDR1 SGHRS, CDR2 YFSETQ. CDR3 amino acids: CASSSDKTASYTF. Here the CDR3 DNA reads TGCGCCAGCAGCTCCGATAAAACAGCCAGCTACACCTTC.

The rearrangement links TRBV18 to TRBJ2-1, with no clear D. The CDR3 runs to 12 residues. The V end was cut by 6 bases, the J end by 10 bases, with 13 bases between. Germline lookup yields CDR1 KGHSH and CDR2 LQKENI. In DNA form, the CDR3 reads TGTGCCAGCTCCCCTAGGGAAGAGGAGCAGTTCTTC. Residues: CASSPREEEQFF.

This sequence joins TRBV9 and TRBJ2-2; tentative D call: TRBD1 (6 bases). Germline assignment: CDR1 SGDLS and CDR2 YYNGEE. The CDR3 is 15 amino acids. Trimming stripped 1 base from V and 1 base from J, with 8 bases between. The CDR3 protein is CASSVQGKNTGELFF. The CDR3, as DNA: TGTGCCAGCAGCGTACAGGGGAAGAACACCGGGGAGCTGTTTTTT.

On this clone: Other DNA sequences within the sample encode an identical CDR3. The chain uses TRBV12-3 or TRBV12-4 and TRBJ1-1; no firm D call. The CDR3 spans 13 residues. V lost 3 bases and J 2 bases, leaving 7 bases between the germline ends. In DNA form, the CDR3 reads TGTGCCAGCAGTTTTGGAGACAACACTGAAGCTTTCTTT. This codes for CASSFGDNTEAFF.

This sequence joins TRBV15 and TRBJ1-1, with D possibly being TRBD1 (6 bases). The V end was cut by 3 bases, the J end by 3 bases, with 17 bases between. The CDR3 spans 16 residues. Germline assignment: CDR1 LNHNV and CDR2 YYDKDF (reference sequence). This CDR3 is CATSSFKQGRDTEAFF. For the CDR3, the DNA is TGTGCCACCAGCAGCTTCAAACAGGGTCGAGACACTGAAGCTTTCTTT. The full variable domain, its missing parts supplied by reference TRBV15 and TRBJ1-1, is DAMVIQNPRYQVTQFGKPVTLSCSQTLNHNVMYWYQQKSSQAPKLLFHYYDKDFNNEADTPDNFQSRRPNTSFCFLDIRSPGLGDTAMYLCATSSFKQGRDTEAFFGQGTRLTVV.